This TCR beta chain was sequenced in a study of regulatory T cells in long-lasting Graves disease listed by TCRdb under 2021. At the level of the whole study: Antithyroid drugs had been taken for less than 3 months by newly diagnosed Graves' disease patients. A total of roughly 35 samples were covered by TCR sequencing, comprising approximately 13 persistent and 20 or so newly diagnosed Graves' disease patients. Patients with persistent Graves' disease were compared with patients with newly diagnosed Graves' disease using TCR sequencing and RNA sequencing of peripheral blood. The study was registered as a clinical trial and conducted in China. The research as a whole found: The authors noted that the small sample size was a limitation that may lower accuracy. Sequencing and analysis were limited to the TCR beta chain. Persistent disease showed preferential use of TRBV28, TRBJ1-2 and TRBJ2-5, whereas newly diagnosed disease favored TRBV20-1 and TRBJ2-1. Only peripheral blood was studied, because thyroid tissue, the primary lesion, was inaccessible. Compared with newly diagnosed patients, persistent Graves' disease patients had lower TCR Shannon entropy and fewer highly expanded clones, which suggests clonal expansion. More public clonotypes were shared among persistent patients (over 2,500) than among newly diagnosed patients (approximately 930).

Library construction relied on multiplex PCR. TCRdb names Illumina HiSeq 4000 as the instrument used. TCR beta libraries were built with iRepertoire HTBI primers and Arm-PCR amplification of CDR3 regions. PCR products were gel purified before sequencing. The paper's processing steps were these. A total of roughly 65 TRBV and 14 TRBJ segments were identified across samples and were used for gene usage analysis of CDR3 amino acid clonotypes. COPE and FqMerger were used to merge the filtered high-quality paired reads into contigs. BLAST was used to align contigs to IMGT TRBV, TRBD and TRBJ reference genes, with CDR3 defined following IMGT. Highly expanded clones were defined as clonotypes with a frequency above 0.1%. Shannon entropy served as the measure of repertoire diversity, while the Gini coefficient captured V-J evenness. Clonotypes shared by more than one individual were considered public. The raw public reads went through TCRdb reprocessing: fastp at Q25, MiXCR clone calling, in-frame beta chains kept. For every CDR3 protein sequence, its rows merge into one entry that carries the most common genes and DNA. The V and J calls here are based on TCRdb, not the publication. For this sample there are 390,000 or so distinct CDR3 sequences; roughly 10% appear just once. The top ten clones comprise 18% of the sample.

The germline V gene gives CDR1 as KGHSH and CDR2 as LQKENI. Spanning cysteine to phenylalanine, the CDR3 consists of 16 amino acids. The only DNA kept is the CDR3, 48 bases in frame from the first base. From V the trimming removes 2 bases and from J it removes 0 bases, while the gene matches leave 3 bases of the junction unaccounted for. As for this clonotype: Its antigen specificity is not known. No much larger clone is present one base from it, and per-base qualities are unavailable.

This sample's time point label indicates: newly diagnosed GD, antithyroid drugs for less than 3 months. RNA was extracted from PBMCs in TRIzol for both TCR sequencing and RNA sequencing. The diagnosis of Graves' disease followed American Thyroid Association guidelines. Recruitment of patients was carried out at an endocrinology department in Xi'an, China. Each patient gave approximately 8.8 milliliters of peripheral blood, collected in an EDTA anticoagulant tube. Ficoll Paque Plus density gradient separation was used to isolate PBMCs, and no further T cell sorting was done. An Agilent 2100 Bioanalyzer and agarose gel were used to check RNA quality, and a NanoDrop 2000 was used to measure RNA concentration. These data were also reused for a study on T cells in Graves' hyperthyroidism and ophthalmopathy. Drawing on the second study: A patient counted as having stable Graves' hyperthyroidism if no progression to ophthalmopathy occurred over 18 months of follow-up. Hyperthyroidism patients were aged 18 to 65 years and newly diagnosed, with disease duration of less than 2 months. Patients with uncontrolled infections, other autoimmune diseases, pregnancy or lactation were excluded. Clinical symptoms, serum thyroxine and TRAb, thyroid ultrasound, and orbital computed tomography formed the basis for the diagnoses. The TCR CDR3 was subjected to a first round of RT-PCR using the HTBI primer set and the Qiagen OneStep RT-PCR kit. Most expanded thyroid clonotypes (frequency above 0.001) were also detected in blood, a finding suggesting that blood repertoires may reflect thyroid immune responses. A 13 V-J signature model separated ophthalmopathy from stable hyperthyroidism, with about 90% sensitivity and 81% to 83% specificity in cross-validation and 80%/75% in testing. In validation, the model predicted progression to ophthalmopathy with over 65% sensitivity and roughly 75% specificity, a median of 6.5 months before onset. To identify distinguishing TCR V-J signatures, a discovery cohort of about a hundred patients was used, comprising 40 to 45 with Graves' ophthalmopathy and about 59 with stable Graves' hyperthyroidism. Prospective prediction of ophthalmopathy was tested in an independent validation cohort consisting of some 18 hyperthyroidism patients and some 16 patients who later progressed to ophthalmopathy. The roughly 100 discovery patients were randomly divided into training and test sets at a 7:3 ratio. In addition, the study compared T-cell repertoires in thyroid tissue and in blood from five to seven Graves' hyperthyroidism patients. After sampling, hyperthyroidism patients received methimazole starting at 30 mg daily, and ophthalmopathy patients received high-dose intravenous methylprednisolone. Libraries were constructed in a second round of multiplex PCR, after which size selection and purification were carried out. The libraries were sequenced on an Illumina HiSeq2000 using paired-end 100 bp reads. SOAPnuke was used to process the raw data, with reads discarded if the reads contained adapters or uncalled bases, had a mean Phred below 15, or lacked an exact constant-primer or identifier match. High-quality paired reads were merged with COPE v1.2.5, and unique nucleotide sequences were defined as clonotypes. MiTCR v1.1 was used to align clonotypes to the IMGT TRBV, TRBD and TRBJ reference segments. The analysis was restricted to V-J combinations with a frequency above 0.0001, which together covered approximately 99% of the repertoires. The TCS score was defined as F50 (clonal expansion) divided by E x V (chaos), with BLOSUM62-based TCRdist calculated between CDR3 peptides within each V-J. Welch's t-statistics and random forest reduced roughly 530 V-J features to roughly 13, which were used in a naive Bayes classifier (R e1071). No statistical method was used to fix the sample size in advance, and group allocation was not hidden from the investigators. The paper reports TCR Vbeta CDR3 sequencing of approximately 140 peripheral blood samples: 43 ophthalmopathy, under 80 hyperthyroidism and around 17 progressor patients.

The TCR was taken from a woman younger than 35 with Graves disease. Donor details come from another sample of the same person, matched by shared clones. The sequence is built from TRBV18 and TRBJ2-4; a stretch of 8 junction bases matches TRBD1. The input for sequencing was peripheral blood mononuclear cells (PBMCs), taken at new diagnosis, from a patient treated with antithyroid drugs. The CDR3 protein is CASSPGQGLAKNIQYF. The sequenced DNA: TGTGCCAGCTCACCAGGACAGGGACTAGCCAAAAACATTCAGTACTTC.